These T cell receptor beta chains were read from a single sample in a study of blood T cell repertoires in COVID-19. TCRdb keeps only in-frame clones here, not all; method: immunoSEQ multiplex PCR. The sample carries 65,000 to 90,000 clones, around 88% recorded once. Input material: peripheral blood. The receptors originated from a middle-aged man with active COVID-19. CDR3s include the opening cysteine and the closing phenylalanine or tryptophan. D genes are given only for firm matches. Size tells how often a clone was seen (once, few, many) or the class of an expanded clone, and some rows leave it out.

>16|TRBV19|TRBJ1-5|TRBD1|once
CASSPGDRGTYQPQHF
TGTGCCAGTAGCCCAGGCGACAGGGGGACCTATCAGCCCCAGCATTTT
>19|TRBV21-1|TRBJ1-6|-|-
CASSKVWRPQGSYNSPLHF
TGTGCCAGCAGCAAAGTCTGGCGGCCCCAGGGGTCCTATAATTCACCCCTCCACTTT
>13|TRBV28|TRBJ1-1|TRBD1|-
CASSPPGGREAFF
TGTGCCAGCAGTCCGCCAGGGGGCCGAGAAGCTTTCTTT
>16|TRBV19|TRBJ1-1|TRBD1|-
CASSIAQDRGNTEAFF
TGTGCCAGTAGTATAGCCCAGGACAGGGGGAACACTGAAGCTTTCTTT
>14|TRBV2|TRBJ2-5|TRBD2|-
CASRLGLPKETQYF
TGTGCCAGCAGGTTGGGACTACCAAAAGAGACCCAGTACTTC
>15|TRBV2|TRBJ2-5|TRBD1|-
CASNRQGAGQETQYF
TGTGCCAGCAACCGACAGGGGGCGGGACAAGAGACCCAGTACTTC
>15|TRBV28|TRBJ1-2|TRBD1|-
CASSPGGTANYGYTF
TGTGCCAGCAGTCCGGGGGGGACAGCTAACTATGGCTACACCTTC
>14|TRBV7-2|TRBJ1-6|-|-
CASSLEPGISPLHF
TGTGCCAGCAGCTTAGAGCCAGGGATTTCACCCCTCCACTTT
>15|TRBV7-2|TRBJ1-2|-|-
CASSLTPGLNYGYTF
TGTGCCAGCAGCTTAACTCCCGGTCTGAACTATGGCTACACCTTC
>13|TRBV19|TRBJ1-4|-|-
CASSPGGTEKLFF
TGTGCCAGTTCCCCTGGAGGAACTGAAAAACTGTTTTTT
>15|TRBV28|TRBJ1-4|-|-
CASNNGGATNEKLFF
TGTGCCAGCAATAATGGAGGTGCAACTAATGAAAAACTGTTTTTT
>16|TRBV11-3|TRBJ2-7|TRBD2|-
CASSWTGTSGTYEQYF
TGTGCCAGCAGCTGGACCGGGACTAGCGGTACCTACGAGCAGTACTTC
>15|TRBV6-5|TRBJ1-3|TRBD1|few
CASSPGGSSGNTIYF
TGTGCCAGCAGCCCAGGGGGCTCCTCTGGAAACACCATATATTTT
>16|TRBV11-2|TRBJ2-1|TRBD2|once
CASSQHERGPYNEQFF
TGTGCCAGCAGCCAGCATGAGCGGGGACCCTACAATGAGCAGTTCTTC
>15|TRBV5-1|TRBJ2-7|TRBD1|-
CASSSGTANSYEQYF
TGCGCCAGCAGCTCCGGGACAGCTAACTCCTACGAGCAGTACTTC
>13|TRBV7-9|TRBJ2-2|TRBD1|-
CASSRQGAGELFF
TGTGCCAGCAGTCGACAGGGCGCCGGGGAGCTGTTTTTT
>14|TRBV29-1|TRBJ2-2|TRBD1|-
CSVVDRATTGELFF
TGCAGCGTTGTAGACAGGGCCACCACCGGGGAGCTGTTTTTT
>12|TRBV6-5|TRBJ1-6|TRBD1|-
CASNRGDSPLHF
TGTGCCAGCAACAGGGGCGATTCACCCCTCCACTTT
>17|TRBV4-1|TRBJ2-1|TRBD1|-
CASRGLGGRGAYNEQFF
TGCGCCAGCAGAGGCTTAGGGGGCAGGGGTGCCTACAATGAGCAGTTCTTC
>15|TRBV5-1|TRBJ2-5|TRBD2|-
CASSREAGGPETQYF
TGCGCCAGCAGCAGGGAAGCGGGGGGGCCGGAGACCCAGTACTTC
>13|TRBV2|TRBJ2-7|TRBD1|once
CATASQGSYEQYF
TGTGCCACCGCCTCACAGGGGTCCTACGAGCAGTACTTC
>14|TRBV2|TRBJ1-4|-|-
CASSRSVGAEKLFF
TGTGCCAGCAGTCGGTCAGTAGGGGCTGAAAAACTGTTTTTT
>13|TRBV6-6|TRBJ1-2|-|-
CASSQQDNYGYTF
TGTGCCAGCAGTCAACAGGATAACTATGGCTACACCTTC
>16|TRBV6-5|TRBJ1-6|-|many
CASSSFEGSYNSPLHF
TGTGCCAGCAGTTCTTTTGAGGGCTCCTATAATTCACCCCTCCACTTT
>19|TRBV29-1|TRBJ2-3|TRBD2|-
CSVYSYGTGGRTSTDTQYF
TGCAGCGTTTACAGTTATGGAACGGGCGGGAGGACTAGCACAGATACGCAGTATTTT
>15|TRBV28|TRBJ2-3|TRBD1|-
CASSRTGVLTDTQYF
TGTGCCAGCAGCCGTACAGGGGTCCTGACAGATACGCAGTATTTT
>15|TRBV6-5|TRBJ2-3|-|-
CASSLRSRGPDTQYF
TGTGCCAGCAGCCTACGAAGCAGGGGACCAGATACGCAGTATTTT
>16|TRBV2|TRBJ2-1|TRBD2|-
CASQSSGPSSYNEQFF
TGTGCCAGCCAGTCTAGCGGCCCGAGCTCCTACAATGAGCAGTTCTTC
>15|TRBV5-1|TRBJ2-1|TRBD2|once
CASSSGTSGADEQFF
TGCGCCAGCAGCTCGGGGACTAGCGGGGCCGATGAGCAGTTCTTC
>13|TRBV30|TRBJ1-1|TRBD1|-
CAWRRQGVTEAFF
TGTGCCTGGAGGCGACAGGGAGTAACTGAAGCTTTCTTT
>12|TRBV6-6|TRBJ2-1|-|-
CASTDSGNEQFF
TGTGCCAGCACAGATTCGGGGAATGAGCAGTTCTTC
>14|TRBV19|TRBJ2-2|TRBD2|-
CASSISGGTGELFF
TGTGCCAGTAGTATTTCGGGGGGCACCGGGGAGCTGTTTTTT